These T cell receptor beta chains were read from a single sample in a study of blood T cell repertoires in COVID-19. This table comes from immunoSEQ multiplex PCR, and its TCRdb copy is limited to in-frame clones, with some not included. The sample includes roughly 43,000 clones, roughly 89% of them seen just once. The sequenced sample was peripheral blood. These receptors were taken from a man aged 55 to 70 with active COVID-19. Each CDR3 is given with its conserved first and last residue. Fields, in order: D gene, V gene, clone size, J gene, CDR3 protein, CDR3 DNA. D genes are given only for firm matches. The size field is filled for only some rows; it gives once, few, many or a size class.

TRBD1	TRBV6-5	.	TRBJ1-1	CASRRTGTGDTEAFF	TGTGCCAGCAGGCGTACCGGGACAGGGGATACTGAAGCTTTCTTT
TRBD2	TRBV5-4	once	TRBJ2-1	CASSLGTSGYNEQFF	TGTGCCAGCAGCTTGGGGACTAGCGGTTACAATGAGCAGTTCTTC
.	TRBV6-5	once	TRBJ2-5	CASRRLHGYEETQYF	TGTGCCAGCAGAAGACTCCACGGATATGAAGAGACCCAGTACTTC
.	TRBV6-2/TRBV6-3	.	TRBJ2-7	CASSYSFQGTGYEQYF	TGTGCCAGCAGTTACTCATTCCAGGGGACGGGGTACGAGCAGTACTTC
.	TRBV10-3	.	TRBJ1-2	CAINRSGYGYTF	TGTGCCATCAACCGGAGTGGCTATGGCTACACCTTC
.	TRBV5-1	.	TRBJ2-7	CASSSDGLAGQYF	TGCGCCAGCAGCTCCGACGGGCTAGCTGGGCAGTACTTC
.	TRBV15	.	TRBJ1-4	CATSTPGTGATNEKLFF	TGTGCCACCAGCACACCCGGGACGGGGGCAACTAATGAAAAACTGTTTTTT
.	TRBV11-2	few	TRBJ2-1	CASSLGLVSPNEQFF	TGTGCCAGCAGCTTAGGGCTAGTATCTCCCAATGAGCAGTTCTTC
.	TRBV29-1	.	TRBJ2-1	CSVELGRKQFF	TGCAGCGTTGAATTGGGGCGGAAGCAGTTCTTC
TRBD1	TRBV5-1	once	TRBJ2-2	CASTRTGDTGELFF	TGCGCCAGCACCCGGACAGGGGACACCGGGGAGCTGTTTTTT
TRBD2	TRBV3-1/TRBV3-2	.	TRBJ2-7	CASSSGGGRNEQYF	TGTGCCAGCAGCTCGGGAGGGGGGCGGAACGAGCAGTACTTC
TRBD1	TRBV6-5	.	TRBJ2-7	CASRIAIRGREQYF	TGTGCCAGCCGTATCGCTATCAGGGGGCGCGAGCAGTACTTC
TRBD2	TRBV5-6	.	TRBJ2-2	CASSSLLAGVNTGELFF	TGTGCCAGCAGCTCCCTACTAGCGGGGGTAAACACCGGGGAGCTGTTTTTT
TRBD2	TRBV9	.	TRBJ2-2	CASSVALASGVNTGELFF	TGTGCCAGCAGCGTAGCTTTGGCTAGCGGGGTCAACACCGGGGAGCTGTTTTTT
TRBD1	TRBV28	few	TRBJ1-1	CASRGQTGSSFF	TGTGCCAGCAGGGGACAGACAGGGAGTAGTTTCTTT
.	TRBV7-2	.	TRBJ1-6	CASSLSGVPLHF	TGTGCCAGCAGCTTATCAGGGGTACCCCTCCACTTT
TRBD2	TRBV20-1	.	TRBJ2-3	CSASVSGGASTDTQYF	TGCAGTGCTAGTGTCTCGGGAGGGGCTAGCACAGATACGCAGTATTTT
.	TRBV6-2/TRBV6-3	.	TRBJ2-1	CASSSPRAYPYNEQFF	TGTGCCAGCAGTTCGCCGAGAGCGTACCCCTACAATGAGCAGTTCTTC
TRBD2	TRBV3-1/TRBV3-2	.	TRBJ2-3	CASSQDYGREAWGDTQYF	TGTGCCAGCAGCCAAGATTACGGGAGGGAGGCATGGGGAGATACGCAGTATTTT
.	TRBV5-4	.	TRBJ2-1	CASSLDRNNEQFF	TGTGCCAGCAGCTTGGACAGAAACAATGAGCAGTTCTTC
.	TRBV27	.	TRBJ2-7	CASSDFGQTSYEQYF	TGTGCCAGCAGTGACTTCGGACAGACCTCCTACGAGCAGTACTTC
TRBD1	TRBV7-2	.	TRBJ1-2	CASSSRTGGGGYTF	TGTGCCAGCAGCTCCCGGACAGGGGGGGGTGGCTACACCTTC
TRBD2	TRBV7-2	.	TRBJ2-3	CASSMQLGLAGGPADTQYF	TGTGCCAGCAGCATGCAACTGGGACTAGCGGGAGGGCCCGCAGATACGCAGTATTTT
.	TRBV12-3/TRBV12-4	.	TRBJ2-5	CASSYGEKTQYF	TGTGCCAGCAGTTACGGGGAAAAGACCCAGTACTTC
TRBD2	TRBV19	once	TRBJ2-3	CASSNRLAGVLDTQYF	TGTGCCAGTAGTAACCGACTAGCGGGAGTTTTAGATACGCAGTATTTT
.	TRBV4-1	.	TRBJ2-5	CASSQDSYQETQYF	TGCGCCAGCAGCCAAGATTCGTACCAAGAGACCCAGTACTTC
.	TRBV24-1	few	TRBJ1-1	CATSDSRGDITEAFF	TGTGCCACCAGTGACTCCAGGGGTGATATCACTGAAGCTTTCTTT
TRBD1	TRBV12-5	.	TRBJ2-7	CASGLPSTGWGYEQYF	TGTGCTAGTGGTTTGCCATCGACAGGGTGGGGCTACGAGCAGTACTTC
.	TRBV11-2	.	TRBJ2-4	CASSSQDSQDIQYF	TGTGCCAGCAGCTCCCAGGACAGCCAGGACATTCAGTACTTC